One and the same sample provided the 11 T cell receptor beta chains below, sequenced in a study of shared clonotypes between healthy human individuals. The protocol was immunoSEQ multiplex PCR, while the TCRdb copy is restricted to in-frame clones and leaves out a portion. This table holds 2 million to 2.5 million clones, approximately 93% found once. The sequencing sample was made of naive CD4+ T cells from PBMCs. Subset defined: CD45RA+ positively selected. The source of these receptors is a man in his late teens or twenties in good health. Some clones in this sample may be carry-over from other donors' samples.

V gene TRBV25-1 combines with J gene TRBJ2-1, with D possibly being TRBD1 (6 bases). This CDR3 comprises 14 residues. V lost 5 bases, J lost 2 bases, and 10 bases lay in between. Germline loops: CDR1 MGHDK, CDR2 SYGVNS. Written as DNA, the CDR3 is TGTGCCAGCAGTTCCGGACAGCCCTACAATGAGCAGTTCTTC. It yields the protein CASSSGQPYNEQFF.

The genes are TRBV6-5 and TRBJ1-1; D is perhaps TRBD1 (6 bases). CDR1 and CDR2 from the germline V gene are MNHEY and SVGAGI. The CDR3 is 13 residues long. Trimming cost V 4 bases and J 6 bases, with 12 bases left between them. The CDR3 region has the DNA TGTGCCAGCAGTTTACAGGGTTTCCCTGAAGCTTTCTTT. Protein: CASSLQGFPEAFF.

Remarks on this clone: Additional DNA sequences in this sample encode the identical CDR3. This chain uses TRBV5-1 with TRBJ2-1; TRBD2 aligns across 13 bases. From germline, CDR1 is SGHRS and CDR2 YFSETQ. Trimming cost V 4 bases and J 4 bases; bases outside gene matches: 8. This CDR3 is built from 17 residues. The CDR3 loop reads CASSIGLAGVVYNEQFF. The CDR3 region has the DNA TGCGCCAGCAGCATCGGACTAGCGGGAGTAGTTTACAATGAGCAGTTCTTC.

The chain recombines TRBV6-5 with TRBJ2-2; D is uncertain. Trimming took 0 bases from V and 1 from J, leaving 6 bases between them. Germline V CDR1 and CDR2: MNHEY, SVGAGI. The CDR3 runs 15 residues. The CDR3 loop is CASSYSTQNTGELFF. The CDR3 DNA reads TGTGCCAGCAGTTACTCGACGCAGAACACCGGGGAGCTGTTTTTT.

The V gene is TRBV30, the J gene TRBJ1-1; 7 bases match TRBD1. V was pared by 3 bases and J by 0 bases, with 4 bases of the junction left unmatched. CDR1 GTSNPN and CDR2 SVGIG come from the germline V gene (reference sequence). This CDR3 spans 14 amino acids. The CDR3 sequence is CAWRGQSMNTEAFF. CDR3 sequence (DNA): TGTGCCTGGAGGGGACAGAGCATGAACACTGAAGCTTTCTTT.

The chain recombines TRBV7-2 with TRBJ1-4; no firm D call. Trimming took 0 bases from V and 0 from J, leaving 5 bases between them. The CDR3 extends over 15 amino acids. CDR1 is SGHTA and CDR2 is FQGNSA in the germline V gene. Here the CDR3 reads CASSLAPATNEKLFF. CDR3 in DNA: TGTGCCAGCAGCTTAGCTCCAGCAACTAATGAAAAACTGTTTTTT. The full variable domain, completed using reference TRBV7-2 and TRBJ1-4, is GAGVSQSPSNKVTEKGKDVELRCDPISGHTALYWYRQSLGQGLEFLIYFQGNSAPDKSGLPSDRFSAERTGGSVSTLTIQRTQQEDSAVYLCASSLAPATNEKLFFGSGTQLSVL.

To note about this clone: This same CDR3 is encoded by further DNA sequences in the sample. This chain links TRBV6-1 with TRBJ1-5; D is unresolved. Trimming took off 6 bases at V and 1 base at J, with 10 bases between the two ends. The germline V gene encodes CDR1 MNHNS and CDR2 SASEGT. The CDR3 is made up of 14 amino acids. In DNA form, the CDR3 reads TGTGCCAGCAGCCCCGGCAGAAGCAATCAGCCCCAGCATTTT. This sequence encodes CASSPGRSNQPQHF.

The rearrangement uses TRBV28 and TRBJ2-7; D may be TRBD2 (5 bases). The CDR3 extends over 13 amino acids. Trimming took off 4 bases at V and 2 bases at J, with 9 bases between the two ends. Germline values: CDR1 MDHEN, CDR2 SYDVKM. The CDR3 loop is CASSYTRTYEQYF. Written as DNA, the CDR3 is TGTGCCAGCAGTTACACTAGGACCTACGAGCAGTACTTC.

The rearrangement links TRBV7-3 to TRBJ2-6; no definite D call. The germline V and J ends were trimmed by 8 bases and 0 bases, with 11 bases remaining between them. This CDR3 has 15 residues. The germline CDR1 and CDR2 sequences are SGHTA and FQGTGA. CDR3 DNA sequence: TGTGCCAGCTTACTGGGATACTCTGGGGCCAACGTCCTGACTTTC. Translation gives CASLLGYSGANVLTF.

V gene TRBV30 combines with J gene TRBJ2-7, with D tentatively TRBD1 or TRBD2 (5 bases each). V was trimmed by 0 bases and J by 5 bases, leaving 14 bases between them. Germline CDR1 and CDR2: GTSNPN and SVGIG (reference sequence). This CDR3 is 14 amino acids long. Written as DNA, the CDR3 is TGTGCCTGGAGTGTACCGGCAGGGACCCACGAGCAGTACTTC. It is translated as CAWSVPAGTHEQYF.

V and J are TRBV7-8 and TRBJ2-3, with D possibly matching TRBD1 (5 bases). There are 17 residues in the CDR3. Trimming took 1 base from V and 4 from J, leaving 18 bases between them. Looked up from germline, CDR1 is SGHVS and CDR2 is FQNEAQ. The CDR3 DNA is TGTGCCAGCAGCTTAGGAAGCTTCGCAGGGTGGGCAGATACGCAGTATTTT. It yields the protein CASSLGSFAGWADTQYF.